This T cell receptor beta chain was found in a study of blood T cell repertoires in COVID-19. Study context: From the United States, Italy and Spain came samples of acute and convalescent COVID-19.

Original handling: Amplifying reference gene primers gave estimates of nucleated cell counts. Assay used: immunoSEQ multiplex PCR; TCRdb lists only in-frame clones, some missing. The V and J calls and clone size were taken over from that table, and D and trimming were inferred from the DNA. The sample consists of roughly 220,000 clones, around four fifths of them appearing once. After removal of 0 bases from V and 0 bases from J, the junction contained 11 bases not matched to a gene. This CDR3 has 20 amino acids. Seattle participants joined during active infection and were tracked over time. The chain recombines TRBV23-1 with TRBJ1-6; TRBD1 aligns across 7 bases. TRBV23-1 is assigned to the ORF class and has an uncertain function. The receptor was isolated from a woman of 80 years or more with COVID-19, enrolled during active disease. The sequenced sample was peripheral blood. CDR3 nucleotides: TGCGCCAGCAGTCAATCGCTACAGGGGCTCCTGAGCTCCTATAATTCACCCCTCCACTTT. Translation gives CASSQSLQGLLSSYNSPLHF.